A selection of T cell receptor beta chains follows, all from one sample in a study of OX40 agonist ivuxolimab in advanced cancers. The protocol was immunoSEQ multiplex PCR, while the TCRdb copy is restricted to in-frame clones and leaves out a portion. The sample lists roughly 82,000 clones; around 78% were seen once. The material was CD4+ or CD8+ T cells sorted from blood, obtained in a trial of the OX40 agonist ivuxolimab. All receptors come from an adult with an advanced solid tumor such as melanoma, head and neck, liver or kidney cancer. Both conserved end residues are part of each CDR3. The D gene is left open where the match is weak. The listing skips clone size in some rows; elsewhere it reads once, few, many or a size class.

>TRBV6-5|once|TRBJ1-3|-
TGTGCCAGCAGTTTCTCTCGGGCCTCTGGAAACACCATATATTTT
CASSFSRASGNTIYF
>TRBV4-2|-|TRBJ2-7|-
TGTGCCAGCAGCTATCCTGCATCGGGCAGGTCATACGAGCAGTACTTC
CASSYPASGRSYEQYF
>TRBV4-2|-|TRBJ1-6|-
TGTGCCAGCAGCCCGCACACAACAGCACCTTCTAATTCACCCCTCCACTTT
CASSPHTTAPSNSPLHF
>TRBV7-8|-|TRBJ2-5|-
TGTGCCAGCAGCCCAGGGCCGCAGGGGCACGGAGAGACCCAGTACTTC
CASSPGPQGHGETQYF
>TRBV6-1|-|TRBJ1-2|-
TGTGCCAGTCGAAAAGGGGAGGGTCGGGACTATGGCTACACCTTC
CASRKGEGRDYGYTF
>TRBV5-1|-|TRBJ2-6|-
TGCGCCAGCAGCCCCAGCGACAGCACTGGGGCCAACGTCCTGACTTTC
CASSPSDSTGANVLTF
>TRBV21-1|-|TRBJ1-5|-
TGTGCCAGCAGCAAATTCTTTAGGGACCCGTGGCGCGACAATCAGCCCCAGCATTTT
CASSKFFRDPWRDNQPQHF
>TRBV2|-|TRBJ1-6|-
TGTGCCAGCAGGGCGGGGGAGGGGACCTCACCCCTCCACTTT
CASRAGEGTSPLHF
>TRBV7-8|-|TRBJ1-2|TRBD1
TGTGCCAGCAGCTTCACGGACAGGGTTGGTGGCTACACCTTC
CASSFTDRVGGYTF
>TRBV19|once|TRBJ1-6|TRBD1
TGTGCCAGTAGTACCGGGACAGGGACTGCACATTATAATTCACCCCTCCACTTT
CASSTGTGTAHYNSPLHF
>TRBV7-8|-|TRBJ2-7|-
TGTGCCAGCAGCTTAGCATTGGTGGCAGGAATCTCCTACGAGCAGTACTTC
CASSLALVAGISYEQYF
>TRBV28|few|TRBJ2-3|TRBD2
TGTGCCAGCAGTGAAAATGGACTAGCGGGGGCAGATACGCAGTATTTT
CASSENGLAGADTQYF
>TRBV5-5|-|TRBJ2-4|-
TGTGCCAGCAGTTACCCCGGTTGGGGGCGCGTGGACATTCAGTACTTC
CASSYPGWGRVDIQYF
>TRBV7-9|-|TRBJ2-7|-
TGTGCCAGCAGCCCTACGGGGGTCTACGAGCAGTACTTC
CASSPTGVYEQYF
>TRBV7-2|-|TRBJ1-6|-
TGTGCCAGCAGCTTGCAGGGTAGACCCCTCCACTTT
CASSLQGRPLHF
>TRBV6-1|-|TRBJ2-1|-
TGTGCCTGCAAAGAACAGGGAAAAAAATCGGGGCAGTTCTTC
CACKEQGKKSGQFF
>TRBV6-1|-|TRBJ1-6|-
TGTGCCAGCAGTGATCAGGGGTCAGTCAATTCACCCCTCCACTTT
CASSDQGSVNSPLHF
>TRBV4-2|-|TRBJ1-4|-
TGTGCCAGCAGCCCACAGGGTACTAATGAAAAACTGTTTTTT
CASSPQGTNEKLFF
>TRBV7-2|-|TRBJ1-4|TRBD1
TGTGCCAGCACCTTGGTGGGACAGGGGGATGAAAAACTGTTTTTT
CASTLVGQGDEKLFF
>TRBV14|-|TRBJ2-7|TRBD1
TGTGCCAGCAGCCAAGAACAGGGGGCTCAATCCTACGAGCAGTACTTC
CASSQEQGAQSYEQYF
>TRBV18|once|TRBJ2-3|TRBD2
TGTGCCAGCTCACCTCGGACTAGCGGAGGGGGGGATACGCAGTATTTT
CASSPRTSGGGDTQYF
>TRBV2|-|TRBJ1-6|-
TGTGCCAGCCGTGACACGGCGAGCTCTAATAATTCACCCCTCCACTTT
CASRDTASSNNSPLHF
>TRBV18|-|TRBJ2-6|-
TGTGCCAGCTCACCCAGGAGCTCTGGGGCCAACGTCCTGACTTTC
CASSPRSSGANVLTF
>TRBV9|-|TRBJ2-7|-
TGTGCCAGCAGCGTAGTAAACGGGGGATGGGGCGAGCAGTACTTC
CASSVVNGGWGEQYF
>TRBV7-2|once|TRBJ1-1|-
TGTGCCAGCAGCGTGCCAGGGGTCTTGAAAGCTGAAGCTTTCTTT
CASSVPGVLKAEAFF
>TRBV5-4|-|TRBJ2-2|TRBD1
TGTGCCAGCAGCCCCGGGGACAGGGTAACCGGGGAGCTGTTTTTT
CASSPGDRVTGELFF
>TRBV28|-|TRBJ1-2|-
TGTGCCAGCAGCTATCTGGGGTCGGCCTACACCTTC
CASSYLGSAYTF
>TRBV6-1|-|TRBJ1-2|-
TGTGCCAGCAGTGAAAAATCTAACTATGGCTACACCTTC
CASSEKSNYGYTF
>TRBV5-8|-|TRBJ1-1|-
TGTGCCAGCAGCTTGGAAGGGGTCACTGAAGCTTTCTTT
CASSLEGVTEAFF
>TRBV7-7|-|TRBJ1-4|-
TGTGCTAGCAGCTTGGGAGGCGGGGAAAAACTGTTTTTT
CASSLGGGEKLFF
>TRBV4-2|-|TRBJ2-4|TRBD1
TGTGCCAGCAGCCAAGATTGGAGGACAGGGAGGAACATTCAGTACTTC
CASSQDWRTGRNIQYF
>TRBV4-1|-|TRBJ2-3|TRBD2
TGCGCCAGCAGCCAAGTCGGGGGGGGAATGGATACGCAGTATTTT
CASSQVGGGMDTQYF
>TRBV5-1|-|TRBJ2-3|-
TGCGCCAGCAGCTTGGAGTTCAAAGATACGCAGTATTTT
CASSLEFKDTQYF
>TRBV6-5|-|TRBJ2-1|-
TGTGCCACGATGGGGGGCTTATCCGATGAGCAGTTCTTC
CATMGGLSDEQFF
>TRBV9|-|TRBJ2-7|-
TGTGCCAGCAGCGACCGGACGGAAACCTACGAGCAGTACTTC
CASSDRTETYEQYF
>TRBV7-8|once|TRBJ1-1|-
TGTGCCAGCAGCTTATTGGGAACGGCTGAAGCTTTCTTT
CASSLLGTAEAFF
>TRBV4-3|-|TRBJ1-2|TRBD1
TGCGCCAGCAGCCAAGGAGTCGGACAGGGTAACTATGGCTACACCTTC
CASSQGVGQGNYGYTF
>TRBV7-2|-|TRBJ2-5|TRBD2
TGTGCCAGCAGCCATCCCCGGGGCGGGGGGGAAGAGACCCAGTACTTC
CASSHPRGGGEETQYF
>TRBV9|-|TRBJ1-1|TRBD1
TGTGCCAGCAGCGAGACGGGACAGGGGAAAACTGAAGCTTTCTTT
CASSETGQGKTEAFF
>TRBV19|-|TRBJ1-1|-
TGTGCCAGTACCAGGGACGGGACTTTGAACACTGAAGCTTTCTTT
CASTRDGTLNTEAFF
>TRBV19|few|TRBJ1-4|-
TGTGCCAGTACCTTGGCTGCAAGAACTAATGAAAAACTGTTTTTT
CASTLAARTNEKLFF
>TRBV11-2|-|TRBJ2-7|TRBD1
TGTGCCAGCAGCTCATGGACAGGGTCCTACGAGCAGTACTTC
CASSSWTGSYEQYF
>TRBV7-2|-|TRBJ1-4|TRBD1
TGTGCCAGCAGCCTCCAGACAGGGTTTGGCGAAAAACTGTTTTTT
CASSLQTGFGEKLFF
>TRBV6-5|-|TRBJ2-5|TRBD1
TGTGCCAGCAGAGTAACAGGGGGATGGTCAGAGACCCAGTACTTC
CASRVTGGWSETQYF
>TRBV7-2|-|TRBJ1-4|-
TGTGCCAGCAGTTATAACCCTTGGGCCGCCAATGAAAAACTGTTTTTT
CASSYNPWAANEKLFF
>TRBV6-1|-|TRBJ2-4|TRBD1
TGTGCCAGCAGTGAATATCGGACAGGGAAAAACATTCAGTACTTC
CASSEYRTGKNIQYF
>TRBV7-9|-|TRBJ1-1|-
TGTGCCAGCAGCCCAAGGCAGGGTGACACTGAAGCTTTCTTT
CASSPRQGDTEAFF
>TRBV6-1|-|TRBJ1-1|TRBD1
TGTGCCAGCAGTCTAGACAGGGGGCAGAACACTGAAGCTTTCTTT
CASSLDRGQNTEAFF
>TRBV20-1|-|TRBJ1-4|-
TGCAGTGCCCGGGGTATGAAAAAACTGTTTTTT
CSARGMKKLFF
>TRBV5-5|once|TRBJ1-4|-
TGTGCCAGCAGCTTCGAAGTGCTCGATTCAGGTGAAAAACTGTTTTTT
CASSFEVLDSGEKLFF
>TRBV6-4|-|TRBJ1-2|TRBD1
TGTGCCAGCATTTATTGGGACAGGGACTATGGCTACACCTTC
CASIYWDRDYGYTF